This is a list of T cell receptor beta chains from one sample in a study of CD8+CD57+ T cells in acquired aplastic anemia. TCRdb re-called the reads through MiXCR, storing one row per CDR3 protein. The sample lists some 410,000 distinct CDR3 sequences, roughly 68% occurring once. The sample taken for sequencing was sorted CD4+, CD8+, or CD8+CD57+ T cells (not recorded which) from PBMCs. The receptor source for this set is a human donor in good health, serving as a control. CDR3s include the opening cysteine and the closing phenylalanine or tryptophan. A D gene is named only where the DNA matches it firmly. Expanded clones get a size class; other rows say once, few or many, or leave the size out.

J gene: TRBJ1-5; D gene: .; V gene: TRBV7-8; clone size: many; CDR3 DNA: TGTGCCAGCAGCTTAGAGCAGGGAAGGAGTCAGCCCCAGCATTTT; CDR3 protein: CASSLEQGRSQPQHF
J gene: TRBJ1-3; D gene: .; V gene: TRBV5-4; clone size: many; CDR3 DNA: TGTGCCAGCAGCGTGATGGTCGGAAACACCATATATTTT; CDR3 protein: CASSVMVGNTIYF
J gene: TRBJ2-1; D gene: .; V gene: TRBV7-2; clone size: .; CDR3 DNA: TGTGCCAGCAGCTTGACGGCCGGGCCGATGAACTCCTACAATGAGCAGTTCTTC; CDR3 protein: CASSLTAGPMNSYNEQFF
J gene: TRBJ1-2; D gene: TRBD1; V gene: TRBV19; clone size: .; CDR3 DNA: TGTGCCAGTACTCAGTACAGGGGAGAGAACTATGGCTACTCCTTC; CDR3 protein: CASTQYRGENYGYSF
J gene: TRBJ2-5; D gene: .; V gene: TRBV7-9; clone size: .; CDR3 DNA: TGTGCCAGCAGCCCAGGAGGGTCCCAGTACTTC; CDR3 protein: CASSPGGSQYF
J gene: TRBJ1-3; D gene: .; V gene: TRBV7-3; clone size: .; CDR3 DNA: TGTGCCAGCAGCTTGCAAGTTTCTGAAAACCCCCTATATTTT; CDR3 protein: CASSLQVSENPLYF
J gene: TRBJ2-5; D gene: TRBD2; V gene: TRBV9; clone size: once; CDR3 DNA: TGCGCCAGCAGCACCCCTTTCCCTGGCGGGGGGGCTGAGACCCAGTACTTC; CDR3 protein: CASSTPFPGGGAETQYF
J gene: TRBJ2-7; D gene: .; V gene: TRBV7-3; clone size: .; CDR3 DNA: TGTGCCAGCAGCCTACAGGGCGACGGCACTGAAGCTTTCTACTTC; CDR3 protein: CASSLQGDGTEAFYF
J gene: TRBJ2-2; D gene: .; V gene: TRBV29-1; clone size: few; CDR3 DNA: TGCAGCGTTGAAGAAGCTAGGGGACTTGCCGGGGAGCTGTTTTTT; CDR3 protein: CSVEEARGLAGELFF
J gene: TRBJ1-1; D gene: .; V gene: TRBV29-1; clone size: .; CDR3 DNA: TGCAGCATGTCCCATCTGAACACTGAAGCTTTCTTT; CDR3 protein: CSMSHLNTEAFF